These 22 T cell receptor beta chains were sequenced from one sample in a study of cytomegalovirus exposure and HLA in healthy donors. The PCR used 60 Vbeta and 13 Jbeta primers. TCRdb's table, derived via immunoSEQ multiplex PCR, lists solely in-frame clones and lacks some. The table has more than 150,000 clones, 77% seen once. Specimen: PBMCs. The receptors originated from a man younger than 35 in good health and CMV-seronegative.

This clone came up once. The rearrangement uses TRBV11-3 and TRBJ1-1, with D tentatively TRBD1 (5 bases). Looked up from germline, CDR1 is SGHNT and CDR2 is YENEEA. This CDR3 spans 14 amino acids. V dropped 0 bases and J dropped 5 bases, with 10 bases sitting between them. The CDR3 protein is CASSLDSGNTEAFF. The CDR3 region has the DNA TGTGCCAGCAGCTTAGATTCAGGGAATACTGAAGCTTTCTTT. The full variable domain, rest sourced from reference TRBV11-3 and TRBJ1-1, is EAGVVQSPRYKIIEKKQPVAFWCNPISGHNTLYWYLQNLGQGPELLIRYENEEAVDDSQLPKDRFSAERLKGVDSTLKIQPAELGDSAVYLCASSLDSGNTEAFFGQGTRLTVV.

The rearrangement uses TRBV5-1 and TRBJ2-2, with a weak D call TRBD2 (6 bases). V was cut by 2 bases and J by 1 base, with 12 bases left in between. Germline V CDR1 and CDR2: SGHRS, YFSETQ. This CDR3 contains 16 residues. In DNA form, the CDR3 reads TGCGCCAGCAGCTTAAGTAGCGGAGTGAACACCGGGGAGCTGTTTTTT. This gives the protein CASSLSSGVNTGELFF. The whole variable domain, filled in from reference TRBV5-1 and TRBJ2-2, reads KAGVTQTPRYLIKTRGQQVTLSCSPISGHRSVSWYQQTPGQGLQFLFEYFSETQRNKGNFPGRFSGRQFSNSRSEMNVSTLELGDSALYLCASSLSSGVNTGELFFGEGSRLTVL.

Concerning this clone: This same CDR3 is encoded by further DNA sequences in the sample. This chain joins TRBV4-3 and TRBJ2-7; 7 nucleotides agree with TRBD2. J gave up 3 bases and V 6 bases, and 11 bases lay outside the gene matches. The CDR3 has 15 amino acids. From germline, CDR1 is LGHNA and CDR2 YSLEER. The CDR3 DNA is TGCGCCAGCAGTCAGGCGTCAGCGGGAATCTACGAGCAGTACTTC. Translating gives CASSQASAGIYEQYF.

This clone has a single count. V is TRBV7-2 and J is TRBJ2-7, with D tentatively TRBD2 (6 bases). Trimming left V 1 base short and J 2 bases short, with 12 bases between. The CDR3 is 15 residues long. The germline CDR1 and CDR2 sequences are SGHTA and FQGNSA. The DNA of the CDR3 is TGTGCCAGCAGCTTAGGGGCGGGGCCGACCTACGAGCAGTACTTC. This sequence encodes CASSLGAGPTYEQYF.

V gene TRBV4-3 combines with J gene TRBJ1-2, with no clear D. Germline loops: CDR1 LGHNA, CDR2 YSLEER. The CDR3 totals 13 residues. V was cut by 1 base and J by 4 bases, with 7 bases left in between. DNA for the CDR3: TGCGCCAGCAGCCAAGTTCCTTCCTATGGCTACACCTTC. It encodes CASSQVPSYGYTF.

A few counts support this clone. The chain carries TRBV4-1 and TRBJ1-2; 10 nucleotides agree with TRBD1. This CDR3 spans 16 amino acids. The germline V gene encodes CDR1 MGHRA and CDR2 YSYEKL. Trimming removed 1 base from V and 5 bases from J; junction bases left unmatched: 7. CDR3 protein: CASSQVVRTGGYGYTF. The DNA of the CDR3 is TGCGCCAGCAGCCAAGTGGTCCGGACAGGGGGGTATGGCTACACCTTC.

J is TRBJ2-1 and V is TRBV7-8; tentative D call: TRBD2 (6 bases). This CDR3 comprises 15 residues. V was trimmed by 6 bases and J by 0 bases, leaving 12 bases between them. CDR1 is SGHVS, CDR2 FQNEAQ, per germline. The CDR3 here is CASRGGRISYNEQFF. The CDR3, as DNA: TGTGCCAGCAGGGGGGGACGGATCTCCTACAATGAGCAGTTCTTC.

V is TRBV4-2 and J is TRBJ1-1, with D possibly matching TRBD1 (6 bases). The CDR3 runs to 13 residues. Trimming pared 5 bases from V and 8 bases from J, leaving 15 bases between. Germline V gene data show CDR1 as LGHNA and CDR2 as YNFKEQ. The CDR3 sequence: CASSNPSGQEAFF. The CDR3 DNA follows: TGTGCCAGCAGCAACCCATCAGGACAGGAAGCTTTCTTT.

There are a few counts of this clone. This rearrangement joins TRBV11-2 to TRBJ2-3; tentative D call: TRBD2 (6 bases). The CDR3 has 16 amino acids. Trimming shortened V by 7 bases and J by 5 bases, and 22 bases separated the two germline ends. Germline V lookup: CDR1 SGHAT, CDR2 FQNNGV. The CDR3 spells CASNRPPGVGGDTQYF. Here the CDR3 DNA reads TGTGCCAGCAACCGACCCCCGGGAGTAGGTGGAGATACGCAGTATTTT.

For this clone: The same CDR3 arises from other DNA sequences in this sample as well. V is TRBV18 and J is TRBJ2-5; 16 positions agree with TRBD2. Losses at the gene ends were 3 bases for V and 5 bases for J; bases not matched to a gene: 6. The germline CDR1 and CDR2 sequences are KGHSH and LQKENI. This CDR3 contains 17 residues. CDR3 in amino acids: CASSPGLAGGPRETQYF. The CDR3 bases are TGTGCCAGCTCACCGGGACTAGCGGGAGGGCCGCGGGAGACCCAGTACTTC. The whole variable domain, remainder taken from reference TRBV18 and TRBJ2-5, is NAGVMQNPRHLVRRRGQEARLRCSPMKGHSHVYWYRQLPEEGLKFMVYLQKENIIDESGMPKERFSAEFPKEGPSILRIQQVVRGDSAAYFCASSPGLAGGPRETQYFGPGTRLLVL.

In its sample, this clone was seen a few times. V usage is TRBV25-1 and J usage is TRBJ2-7; 10 nucleotides align to TRBD1. The junction had 5 bases not matched to a gene; V was cut back by 4 bases and J by 2 bases. Germline-derived CDR1 and CDR2 are MGHDK and SYGVNS. The CDR3 contains 15 residues. The CDR3 region has the DNA TGTGCCAGCAGTGTACCCGGGACAGGGGCCTACGAGCAGTACTTC. The encoded protein is CASSVPGTGAYEQYF.

The V and J genes are TRBV30 and TRBJ2-1; D might be TRBD2 (6 bases). V lost 7 bases, J lost 8 bases, and 12 bases lay in between. Germline CDR1 reads GTSNPN; CDR2 reads SVGIG (reference sequence). The CDR3 sequence is 11 residues long. CDR3 region: CALGGGYEQFF. DNA for the CDR3: TGTGCCTTGGGGGGAGGCTATGAGCAGTTCTTC.

The J gene is TRBJ1-2, the V gene TRBV15; possible D gene TRBD1, 5 bases. Trimming pared 0 bases from V and 3 bases from J, leaving 11 bases between. Germline V gene data show CDR1 as LNHNV and CDR2 as YYDKDF (reference sequence). The CDR3 runs 15 residues. In nucleotides, the CDR3 is TGTGCCACCAGCAGAGAGCAGGGTGGGGACTATGGCTACACCTTC. Its translation is CATSREQGGDYGYTF.

The chain couples TRBV27 to TRBJ2-5, with 9 positions matching TRBD2. The DNA end favors TRBJ2-7, so the J call may be wrong. The CDR3 spans 16 residues. Per the germline V gene, CDR1 is MNHEY and CDR2 is SMNVEV (reference sequence). CDR3 DNA: TGTGCCAGCAGTTTATCAAGCGGGAGGCCCTCCTACGAGCAGTACTTC. Translated, it gives CASSLSSGRPSYEQYF.

The J gene is TRBJ2-5, the V gene TRBV25-1; TRBD1 agrees at 8 bases. Germline CDR1 MGHDK, CDR2 SYGVNS. The CDR3 extends over 14 amino acids. V lost 4 bases to trimming and J lost 4 bases; unmatched junction nucleotides: 5. As DNA, the CDR3 is TGTGCCAGCAGTGTACCACAGGGGGGAGAGACCCAGTACTTC. This translates into CASSVPQGGETQYF.

The chain joins TRBV7-9 to TRBJ1-1; D is undetermined. Trimming shortened V by 8 bases and J by 4 bases, and 14 bases separated the two germline ends. The CDR3 totals 13 residues. Germline V lookup: CDR1 SEHNR, CDR2 FQNEAQ (reference sequence). CDR3 loop: CASGEGSGTEAFF. DNA for the CDR3: TGTGCCAGCGGCGAGGGATCAGGCACTGAAGCTTTCTTT.

This clone was found a few times. The chain has TRBV5-1 and TRBJ1-3; tentative D call: TRBD1 (5 bases). Germline V lookup: CDR1 SGHRS, CDR2 YFSETQ. The CDR3 runs to 14 residues. The ends were cut back, 0 bases at V and 4 bases at J, with 8 bases in the middle. CDR3 loop: CASSLAGRGNTIYF. CDR3 coding DNA: TGCGCCAGCAGCTTGGCAGGGCGGGGAAACACCATATATTTT.

The chain links TRBV4-3 to TRBJ2-2; a weak D match, TRBD2 (6 bases). The germline V gene encodes CDR1 LGHNA and CDR2 YSLEER. The length of the CDR3 is 17 residues. The V end was cut by 4 bases, the J end by 0 bases, with 15 bases between. DNA of the CDR3: TGCGCCAGCAGCCTTCTTCGCGGGGACGCGAACACCGGGGAGCTGTTTTTT. This gives the protein CASSLLRGDANTGELFF.

This chain links TRBV5-4 with TRBJ2-5, with 8 bases fitting TRBD1. The V gene end was trimmed by 4 bases and the J gene end by 5 bases; junction bases not matched to a gene: 7. This CDR3 is 14 amino acids long. Per germline, CDR1 SGHNT and CDR2 YYREEE (reference sequence). CDR3 nucleotide sequence: TGTGCCAGCAGCAGCTGGGACAGGCGGGAGACCCAGTACTTC. Translating it yields CASSSWDRRETQYF.

V gene TRBV30 combines with J gene TRBJ1-2; D uncertain. Germline V gene lookup returns CDR1 GTSNPN and CDR2 SVGIG (reference sequence). Deletions cut 4 bases from V and 2 bases from J, with 8 bases between. The CDR3 loop spans 12 amino acids. The CDR3 DNA reads TGTGCCTGGACGTTACTAAACTATGGCTACACCTTC. Its protein is CAWTLLNYGYTF.

The rearrangement uses TRBV7-2 and TRBJ2-7, with 14 nucleotides matching TRBD2. The germline CDR1 and CDR2 sequences are SGHTA and FQGNSA. V shed 5 bases, J shed 2 bases, and the junction held 2 bases outside the gene matches. The CDR3 sequence is 15 residues long. The CDR3 here is CASSRLAGGPYEQYF. The CDR3 DNA reads TGTGCCAGCAGCAGACTAGCGGGAGGGCCCTACGAGCAGTACTTC.

The V gene is TRBV28, the J gene TRBJ2-7; D is possibly TRBD1 (5 bases). CDR1 and CDR2 from the germline V gene are MDHEN and SYDVKM. CDR3 length: 12 residues. Deletions cut 6 bases from V and 2 bases from J, with 8 bases between. The CDR3 protein is CASSRTPYEQYF. CDR3 nucleotides: TGTGCCAGCAGCCGGACACCCTACGAGCAGTACTTC.